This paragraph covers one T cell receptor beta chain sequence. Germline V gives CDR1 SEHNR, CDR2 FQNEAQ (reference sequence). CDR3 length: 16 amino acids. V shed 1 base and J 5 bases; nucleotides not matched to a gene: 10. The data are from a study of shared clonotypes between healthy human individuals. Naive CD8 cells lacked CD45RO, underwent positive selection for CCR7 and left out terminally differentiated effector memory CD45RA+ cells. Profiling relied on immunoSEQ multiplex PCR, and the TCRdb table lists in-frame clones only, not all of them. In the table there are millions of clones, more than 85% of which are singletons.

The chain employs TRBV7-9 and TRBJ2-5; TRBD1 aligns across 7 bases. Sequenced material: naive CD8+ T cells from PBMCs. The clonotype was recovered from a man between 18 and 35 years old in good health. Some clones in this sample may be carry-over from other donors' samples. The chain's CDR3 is CASSLGGRGKGETQYF. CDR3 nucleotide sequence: TGTGCCAGCAGCTTAGGCGGCAGGGGGAAGGGTGAGACCCAGTACTTC.